This entry lists 24 T cell receptor beta chains sequenced from one sample in a study of cytomegalovirus exposure and HLA in healthy donors. Use of 60 Vbeta and 13 Jbeta primers characterized the PCR. Profiled with immunoSEQ multiplex PCR; TCRdb holds only in-frame clones, not every one. This table has about 210,000 clones, roughly 77% appearing once. Sequencing used PBMCs. These receptors all come from a male donor in good health and CMV-seropositive.

This rearrangement joins TRBV5-4 to TRBJ2-5, with TRBD2 identical over 10 bases. Germline V gene lookup returns CDR1 SGHNT and CDR2 YYREEE (reference sequence). V was clipped by 6 bases and J by 5 bases; unmatched bases: 10. The CDR3 covers 15 residues. The CDR3 DNA sequence: TGTGCCAGCACCCCCAGCGGGGGGGCCGGGGAGACCCAGTACTTC. It yields the protein CASTPSGGAGETQYF. Full variable domain (outside the CDR3, taken from reference TRBV5-4 and TRBJ2-5): ETGVTQSPTHLIKTRGQQVTLRCSSQSGHNTVSWYQQALGQGPQFIFQYYREEENGRGNFPPRFSGLQFPNYSSELNVNALELDDSALYLCASTPSGGAGETQYFGPGTRLLVL.

This clone showed up just once. The rearrangement links TRBV11-2 to TRBJ1-1; D may be TRBD1 (6 bases). Germline V CDR1 and CDR2: SGHAT, FQNNGV. This CDR3 is 17 amino acids long. V lost 3 bases and J 1 base, leaving 18 bases between the germline ends. CDR3 residues: CASSFSVPRGPNTEAFF. The CDR3, as DNA: TGTGCCAGCAGCTTTAGTGTCCCCAGGGGCCCGAACACTGAAGCTTTCTTT.

In the case of this clone: The junction departs from the called germline gene at one end, perhaps through a read error. The J gene is TRBJ2-6, the V gene TRBV6-4; 7 nucleotides align to TRBD1. The CDR3 has 19 amino acids. Germline V CDR1 and CDR2: MRHNA, SNTAGT. DNA for the CDR3: TGTGCCAGCAGTCCCCTCGAGGGGGCGAGTTTCTCTGGGGCCAACGTCCTGATTTTC. Translation gives CASSPLEGASFSGANVLIF.

The chain employs TRBV5-1 and TRBJ2-7; 8 positions agree with TRBD1. The CDR3 runs to 15 residues. With V trimmed by 0 bases and J by 7 bases, 9 bases remained unmatched. Germline CDR1 SGHRS, CDR2 YFSETQ. CDR3 coding DNA: TGCGCCAGCAGCTTGGTTGGCAGGGGGCGAGGGGAGCAGTACTTC. Translated, it gives CASSLVGRGRGEQYF.

For this clone: The junction and the germline gene differ at one end; a read error may be behind it. The rearrangement links TRBV7-7 to TRBJ2-7; 7 bases fit TRBD1. CDR3 length equals 16 residues. CDR1 and CDR2 from the germline V gene are SSHAT and FNYEAQ (reference sequence). DNA for the CDR3: TGTGCTAGCAGCTTGAGTACGGGACAGACCCCCCACGAGCAGTACTTC. Protein sequence: CASSLSTGQTPHEQYF.

The J gene is TRBJ1-1, the V gene TRBV6-6; D is unclear. CDR1 and CDR2 from the germline V gene are MNHNY and SVGAGI (reference sequence). The CDR3 totals 15 residues. V was trimmed by 5 bases and J by 0 bases, leaving 13 bases between them. CDR3 amino acids: CASSRTQVLNTEAFF. CDR3 bases: TGTGCCAGCAGTCGAACCCAGGTGTTGAACACTGAAGCTTTCTTT.

V usage is TRBV27 and J usage is TRBJ2-1; possibly TRBD2 for D (5 bases). Germline V gene data show CDR1 as MNHEY and CDR2 as SMNVEV (reference sequence). V lost 2 bases and J lost 3, with 11 bases in between. The CDR3 is 15 residues long. The CDR3 loop is CASSLLGRDYNEQFF. The CDR3 bases are TGTGCCAGCAGTTTACTAGGACGGGACTACAATGAGCAGTTCTTC.

J is TRBJ2-4 and V is TRBV11-1, with unresolved D. Germline CDR1 and CDR2: SGHAT and FQDESV (reference sequence). Trimming left V 5 bases short and J 5 bases short, with 13 bases between. The CDR3 has 14 amino acids. The CDR3 loop reads CASSTFASENIQYF. The CDR3 DNA sequence: TGTGCCAGCAGCACCTTCGCCAGCGAAAACATTCAGTACTTC.

This clone was seen a handful of times. V is TRBV28 and J is TRBJ1-2; D gene unclear. From germline, CDR1 is MDHEN and CDR2 SYDVKM. The CDR3 loop spans 12 amino acids. Trimming took off 5 bases at V and 4 bases at J, with 8 bases between the two ends. The CDR3 sequence: CASSQISYGYTF. The CDR3 region has the DNA TGTGCCAGCAGTCAGATTTCCTATGGCTACACCTTC.

Only a few counts were recorded for this clone. The rearrangement links TRBV5-4 to TRBJ2-7, with D possibly TRBD2 on 7 matching bases. V gave up 0 bases and J gave up 5 bases, with 18 bases separating them. The V gene's germline CDR1 is SGHNT and CDR2 YYREEE (reference sequence). The CDR3 totals 16 residues. As DNA, the CDR3 is TGTGCCAGCAGCTTGGACAAAATGGGGGCGGGAGACGAGCAGTACTTC. Translating it yields CASSLDKMGAGDEQYF.

The chain carries TRBV4-3 and TRBJ1-1, with 11 bases that match TRBD1. The CDR3 contains 16 residues. V lost 4 bases and J lost 3; bases outside the gene matches: 7. The germline V gene encodes CDR1 LGHNA and CDR2 YSLEER. CDR3 in DNA: TGCGCCAGCAGCCGCTTGGGACAGGGGGGGCACACTGAAGCTTTCTTT. Translated: CASSRLGQGGHTEAFF.

The rearrangement links TRBV7-2 to TRBJ2-7; D perhaps matches TRBD1 (5 bases). This CDR3 has 14 amino acids. V was shortened by 1 base and J by 1 base, with 8 bases between the two germline ends. From germline, CDR1 is SGHTA and CDR2 FQGNSA. The DNA for the CDR3 is TGTGCCAGCAGCTTAGTTAGACAGTCCTACGAGCAGTACTTC. It encodes CASSLVRQSYEQYF.

The chain recombines TRBV9 with TRBJ1-3; D uncertain. This CDR3 is built from 13 residues. Trimming took off 3 bases at V and 3 bases at J, with 7 bases between the two ends. Germline-derived CDR1 and CDR2 are SGDLS and YYNGEE. The CDR3 sequence: CASSAIHGNTIYF. Here the CDR3 DNA reads TGTGCCAGCAGCGCAATCCATGGAAACACCATATATTTT.

This rearrangement joins TRBV29-1 to TRBJ1-2; 8 bases align to TRBD1. The germline gives CDR1 SQVTM, CDR2 ANQGSEA. CDR3 length: 13 amino acids. J lost 5 bases, V lost 4 bases, and 6 bases had no gene match. The CDR3 loop is CSVGTRQGYGYTF. The CDR3, as DNA: TGCAGCGTTGGGACCCGACAGGGGTATGGCTACACCTTC. Drawing the rest from reference TRBV29-1 and TRBJ1-2, the complete variable domain is SAVISQKPSRDICQRGTSLTIQCQVDSQVTMMFWYRQQPGQSLTLIATANQGSEATYESGFVIDKFPISRPNLTFSTLTVSNMSPEDSSIYLCSVGTRQGYGYTFGSGTRLTVV.

The rearrangement uses TRBV2 and TRBJ1-3, with 8 nucleotides matching TRBD1. Trimming at V came to 4 bases and at J to 2 bases, leaving 4 bases not matched to a gene. This CDR3 spans 15 amino acids. Germline loops: CDR1 SNHLY, CDR2 FYNNEI. CDR3 in amino acids: CASSGSDRAGNTIYF. In DNA form, the CDR3 reads TGTGCCAGCAGTGGATCGGACAGGGCTGGAAACACCATATATTTT.

This clone occurred once. CDR3 loop: CASSVVGGPTDTQYF. CDR3 nucleotides: TGTGCCAGCAGCGTAGTGGGGGGGCCTACAGATACGCAGTATTTT. V is TRBV9 and J is TRBJ2-3; tentatively, D is TRBD2 (7 bases). The germline V gene has CDR1 SGDLS and CDR2 YYNGEE. CDR3 length equals 15 residues. Trimming took 0 bases from V and 3 from J, leaving 11 bases between them.

This chain joins TRBV10-3 and TRBJ1-1; perhaps TRBD1 as D (5 bases). From germline, CDR1 is ENHRY and CDR2 SYGVKD. The CDR3 sequence is 12 residues long. V was trimmed by 4 bases and J by 10 bases, leaving 13 bases between them. For the CDR3, the DNA is TGTGCCATCAGTGCCACGGGACTCGGAGCTTTCTTT. Protein sequence: CAISATGLGAFF.

V is TRBV29-1 and J is TRBJ1-4, with 11 nucleotides matching TRBD1. The CDR3 length is 14 residues. The junction had 4 bases not matched to a gene; V was cut back by 5 bases and J by 5 bases. Germline CDR1 reads SQVTM; CDR2 reads ANQGSEA. Written as DNA, the CDR3 is TGCAGCGTTTTCGGACAGGGGGCGAATGAAAAACTGTTTTTT. Translating it yields CSVFGQGANEKLFF.

The chain's CDR3 is CASSYSQSESAYEQYF. CDR3 bases: TGCGCCAGCAGCTATTCCCAAAGCGAGTCGGCCTACGAGCAGTACTTC. This sequence joins TRBV5-1 and TRBJ2-7, with D hard to call. This CDR3 region has 16 residues. V was pared by 3 bases and J by 2 bases, with 18 bases between. CDR1 SGHRS and CDR2 YFSETQ come from the germline V gene.

This chain connects TRBV28 to TRBJ1-2, with 9 bases identical to TRBD1. J was trimmed by 7 bases and V by 8 bases; bases with no gene match: 8. Germline values: CDR1 MDHEN, CDR2 SYDVKM. The CDR3 covers 13 residues. The CDR3 loop is CASSLTGGSGYTF. As DNA, the CDR3 is TGTGCCAGCTCCTTAACAGGGGGCTCTGGCTACACCTTC.

This chain links TRBV7-7 with TRBJ2-5; D is ambiguous. The germline V and J ends were trimmed by 1 base and 4 bases, with 13 bases remaining between them. The germline V gene has CDR1 SSHAT and CDR2 FNYEAQ (reference sequence). The CDR3 is 15 residues long. The CDR3, as DNA: TGTGCCAGCAGCTTAGGACACACGGCCTCAGAGACCCAGTACTTC. As protein: CASSLGHTASETQYF.

This clone has only a few counts. The chain couples TRBV30 to TRBJ2-2; 10 bases are shared with TRBD2. Trimming removed 4 bases from V and 6 bases from J; junction bases left unmatched: 8. CDR3 length equals 15 residues. Germline V gene data show CDR1 as GTSNPN and CDR2 as SVGIG (reference sequence). CDR3 residues: CAWKRLAGDAGELFF. The DNA for the CDR3 is TGTGCCTGGAAACGGCTAGCGGGAGATGCCGGGGAGCTGTTTTTT.

This sequence joins TRBV5-8 and TRBJ2-3, with no clear D. V was pared by 1 base and J by 4 bases, with 10 bases between. Per germline, CDR1 SGHTS and CDR2 YDEGEE. The CDR3 has 14 amino acids. The CDR3 loop is CASSLRLGADTQYF. In DNA, the CDR3 is TGTGCCAGCAGCTTGCGACTTGGAGCAGATACGCAGTATTTT.

V and J are TRBV4-2 and TRBJ2-5; D is perhaps TRBD2 (5 bases). CDR1 is LGHNA and CDR2 is YNFKEQ in the germline V gene. V dropped 0 bases and J dropped 2 bases, with 10 bases sitting between them. There are 15 residues in the CDR3. CDR3 in DNA: TGTGCCAGCAGCCAAGAACGGGGAACTCAAGAGACCCAGTACTTC. It yields the protein CASSQERGTQETQYF.